Listed below are T cell receptor beta chains from one sample, sequenced in a study of blood T cell repertoires in COVID-19. The assay was immunoSEQ multiplex PCR, and TCRdb's table has in-frame clones only and misses some. The table shows just over 80,000 clones, with around 76% occurring only once. What was sequenced was peripheral blood. The source of these receptors is an elderly woman with active or convalescent COVID-19. Both conserved end residues are trimmed from each CDR3. A row's size may be missing; if present it is once, few, many or a size class.

V: TRBV7-6
J: TRBJ2-3
size: few
CDR3: ASSFRAGGTDTQY

V: TRBV19
J: TRBJ2-5
size: few
CDR3: ASRKTGTETQY

V: TRBV2
J: TRBJ2-2
size: -
CDR3: ASTQDRRYTGELF

V: TRBV2
J: TRBJ2-7
size: -
CDR3: ASSTGGAGYEQY

V: TRBV3-1/TRBV3-2
J: TRBJ1-5
size: -
CDR3: ASSQGTEYSNQPQH

V: TRBV19
J: TRBJ1-1
size: -
CDR3: ASSSRGGEAF

V: TRBV28
J: TRBJ1-1
size: -
CDR3: ASSPGQGDTEAF

V: TRBV14
J: TRBJ2-7
size: once
CDR3: ASSLGRGEQY

V: TRBV18
J: TRBJ2-3
size: -
CDR3: ASSLLTRDTQY

V: TRBV2
J: TRBJ2-7
size: once
CDR3: ASSEGTSVPSYEQY

V: TRBV2
J: TRBJ2-3
size: once
CDR3: ASNGAGGPGDTQY

V: TRBV7-2
J: TRBJ1-1
size: -
CDR3: ASLPTGKSEAF

V: TRBV10-2
J: TRBJ2-2
size: -
CDR3: ASSEAGNGELF

V: TRBV30
J: TRBJ1-2
size: -
CDR3: AWSVQSNYGYT

V: TRBV4-3
J: TRBJ2-7
size: once
CDR3: ASSAHFTSGGSSYEQY

V: TRBV6-5
J: TRBJ2-3
size: -
CDR3: ASSYDGSDTQY

V: TRBV5-6
J: TRBJ1-1
size: -
CDR3: ASSLLAVMNTEAF

V: TRBV2
J: TRBJ2-1
size: -
CDR3: ASTSSGGTYNEQF

V: TRBV30
J: TRBJ2-2
size: -
CDR3: AWSVVGGQNTGELF

V: TRBV2
J: TRBJ2-1
size: -
CDR3: ASRPDRNWDEQF

V: TRBV6-5
J: TRBJ1-1
size: -
CDR3: ASCRGLMNTEAF

V: TRBV28
J: TRBJ2-5
size: few
CDR3: ASSRDRVIETQY

V: TRBV7-2
J: TRBJ2-7
size: -
CDR3: ASSPGLPFYEQY

V: TRBV7-6
J: TRBJ2-3
size: few
CDR3: ASSHISGTQTSTDTQY

V: TRBV19
J: TRBJ1-2
size: -
CDR3: ASSPGMGGSYGYT

V: TRBV9
J: TRBJ2-2
size: few
CDR3: ASSVDDRGYTGELF

V: TRBV24-1
J: TRBJ2-1
size: -
CDR3: ATSDHPGQGAEQF

V: TRBV14
J: TRBJ1-1
size: -
CDR3: ASSQTGITEAF